Presented here are 4 T cell receptor beta chains from one specimen sequenced in a study of blood T cell repertoires in COVID-19. Method: immunoSEQ multiplex PCR; TCRdb's copy keeps in-frame clones and lacks some. The sample yields approximately 280,000 clones, 75% to 90% seen once. Source material: peripheral blood. These receptors originate from a woman in her 70s with acute or convalescent COVID-19.

V usage is TRBV6-5 and J usage is TRBJ2-7; D unresolved. This CDR3 is 15 amino acids long. The V and J ends lost 6 bases and 2 bases respectively, with 17 bases between them. The germline V gene encodes CDR1 MNHEY and CDR2 SVGAGI. The CDR3 here is CASSPAPIGAYEQYF. The DNA for the CDR3 is TGTGCCAGCAGCCCCGCCCCGATAGGAGCCTACGAGCAGTACTTC.

This chain connects TRBV6-6 to TRBJ2-3; 10 bases align to TRBD2. Germline values: CDR1 MNHNY, CDR2 SVGAGI (reference sequence). V was clipped by 2 bases and J by 4 bases; unmatched bases: 6. This CDR3 region has 16 residues. The CDR3 loop is CASSYLSGGRSDTQYF. CDR3 DNA: TGTGCCAGCAGTTACCTTAGCGGGGGGAGGTCAGATACGCAGTATTTT.

This sequence joins TRBV24-1 and TRBJ1-2; possible D gene TRBD1, 6 bases. The CDR3 length is 13 residues. The V gene's germline CDR1 is KGHDR and CDR2 SFDVKD. V was clipped by 1 base and J by 6 bases, with 8 bases between them. The CDR3 nucleotides read TGTGCCACCAGTGATTTAAGGGGGAATGGCTACACCTTC. This codes for CATSDLRGNGYTF.

The V gene is TRBV5-4, the J gene TRBJ1-3; D is possibly TRBD1 (6 bases). This CDR3 is 13 amino acids long. Germline CDR1 reads SGHNT; CDR2 reads YYREEE (reference sequence). Trimming stripped 2 bases from V and 6 bases from J, with 9 bases between. CDR3 amino acids: CASSFRGANTIYF. CDR3 nucleotide sequence: TGTGCCAGCAGCTTCAGGGGTGCAAACACCATATATTTT.